A selection of T cell receptor beta chains follows, all from one sample in a study of T-cell memory formation after mild COVID-19. Via MiXCR, TCRdb re-called the 5' RACE reads, giving one row per CDR3 protein. Of about 88,000 distinct CDR3 sequences in the sample, approximately 25% are singletons; the top ten hold over 40%. Sequenced: PBMCs or a T cell subset sorted from them (not recorded which). The receptors originated from a young man who had mild COVID-19 (a few samples of this study predate the infection). Cell type and time point are not known. Both conserved end residues are part of each CDR3. The D gene is left open where the match is weak. A clone size is listed for some rows: how often the clone was seen (once, few, many), or a class if it is expanded.

j_gene: TRBJ2-7
d_gene: TRBD2
abundance: NA
v_gene: TRBV29-1
CDR3aa: CSARTSGVGEQYF
CDR3nt: TGCAGCGCCAGGACTAGCGGGGTCGGTGAGCAGTACTTC

j_gene: TRBJ2-1
d_gene: NA
abundance: NA
v_gene: TRBV12-3/TRBV12-4
CDR3aa: CASSFPGEKDEQFF
CDR3nt: TGTGCCAGCAGTTTTCCCGGGGAAAAGGATGAGCAGTTCTTC

j_gene: TRBJ2-2
d_gene: NA
abundance: NA
v_gene: TRBV7-2
CDR3aa: CASSGYIGELFF
CDR3nt: TGTGCCAGCAGCGGTTACATCGGGGAGCTGTTTTTT

j_gene: TRBJ1-5
d_gene: NA
abundance: NA
v_gene: TRBV7-8
CDR3aa: CASSPQSQPQHF
CDR3nt: TGTGCCAGCAGCCCCCAGAGTCAGCCCCAGCATTTT

j_gene: TRBJ2-2
d_gene: NA
abundance: once
v_gene: TRBV20-1
CDR3aa: CSATWAGELFF
CDR3nt: TGCAGCGCGACGTGGGCCGGGGAGCTGTTTTTT

j_gene: TRBJ2-1
d_gene: NA
abundance: few
v_gene: TRBV10-3
CDR3aa: CAISAPSGEQFF
CDR3nt: TGTGCCATCAGTGCCCCATCCGGTGAGCAGTTCTTC

j_gene: TRBJ1-1
d_gene: NA
abundance: NA
v_gene: TRBV9
CDR3aa: CASSVSGVANTEAFF
CDR3nt: TGTGCCAGCAGCGTTTCAGGGGTGGCAAACACTGAAGCTTTCTTT

j_gene: TRBJ1-1
d_gene: NA
abundance: few
v_gene: TRBV12-3/TRBV12-4
CDR3aa: CASARDGVMNTEAFF
CDR3nt: TGTGCCAGCGCCCGGGACGGAGTGATGAACACTGAAGCTTTCTTT

j_gene: TRBJ2-3
d_gene: TRBD2
abundance: NA
v_gene: TRBV28
CDR3aa: CASTLEAGGTDTQYF
CDR3nt: TGTGCCAGCACTCTTGAGGCGGGGGGTACAGATACGCAGTATTTT

j_gene: TRBJ2-7
d_gene: NA
abundance: few
v_gene: TRBV6-2/TRBV6-3
CDR3aa: CASSYTRSYEQYF
CDR3nt: TGTGCCAGCAGTTATACTAGGTCCTACGAGCAGTACTTC

j_gene: TRBJ2-5
d_gene: TRBD2
abundance: NA
v_gene: TRBV4-1
CDR3aa: CASSQGLPQTSGGQETQYF
CDR3nt: TGCGCCAGCAGCCAAGGTCTCCCCCAGACTAGCGGGGGGCAAGAGACCCAGTACTTC

j_gene: TRBJ2-3
d_gene: NA
abundance: few
v_gene: TRBV4-2
CDR3aa: CASSQERLTDTQYF
CDR3nt: TGTGCCAGCAGCCAAGAGCGTTTAACAGATACGCAGTATTTT

j_gene: TRBJ2-3
d_gene: NA
abundance: few
v_gene: TRBV20-1
CDR3aa: CSASRGGTDTQYF
CDR3nt: TGCAGTGCTAGCAGGGGGGGCACAGATACGCAGTATTTT

j_gene: TRBJ1-3
d_gene: NA
abundance: NA
v_gene: TRBV4-1
CDR3aa: CASSLLGASGNTIYF
CDR3nt: TGCGCCAGCAGCCTGCTAGGGGCCTCTGGAAACACCATATATTTT

j_gene: TRBJ1-1
d_gene: NA
abundance: few
v_gene: TRBV7-6
CDR3aa: CASSSTTPTIVTEAFF
CDR3nt: TGTGCCAGCAGCTCTACGACCCCGACGATAGTCACTGAAGCTTTCTTT

j_gene: TRBJ2-7
d_gene: TRBD1
abundance: NA
v_gene: TRBV7-6
CDR3aa: CASSLDRGTTWEQYF
CDR3nt: TGTGCCAGCAGCCTGGACAGGGGGACTACGTGGGAGCAGTACTTC

j_gene: TRBJ2-5
d_gene: TRBD1
abundance: few
v_gene: TRBV7-2
CDR3aa: CASSLVLGTGGSETQYF
CDR3nt: TGTGCCAGCAGCTTAGTTTTGGGGACAGGGGGCTCAGAGACCCAGTACTTC

j_gene: TRBJ2-2
d_gene: NA
abundance: NA
v_gene: TRBV7-3
CDR3aa: CASSFTGPGELFF
CDR3nt: TGTGCCAGCAGCTTTACAGGTCCCGGGGAGCTGTTTTTT

j_gene: TRBJ2-3
d_gene: TRBD1
abundance: NA
v_gene: TRBV6-5
CDR3aa: CASSYPGTGGTDTQYF
CDR3nt: TGTGCCAGCAGTTACCCAGGGACAGGGGGCACAGATACGCAGTATTTT

j_gene: TRBJ1-1
d_gene: NA
abundance: NA
v_gene: TRBV4-1
CDR3aa: CASSQGDVRGTEAFF
CDR3nt: TGCGCCAGCAGCCAGGGGGATGTTAGGGGAACTGAAGCTTTCTTT

j_gene: TRBJ2-1
d_gene: TRBD1
abundance: few
v_gene: TRBV6-5
CDR3aa: CASSYRTGANEQFF
CDR3nt: TGTGCCAGCAGTTACCGGACAGGGGCGAATGAGCAGTTCTTC

j_gene: TRBJ2-2
d_gene: NA
abundance: NA
v_gene: TRBV12-3/TRBV12-4
CDR3aa: CASSPSTTVDYTGELFF
CDR3nt: TGTGCCAGCAGCCCCTCTACGACGGTTGATTACACCGGGGAGCTGTTTTTT

j_gene: TRBJ2-7
d_gene: TRBD2
abundance: few
v_gene: TRBV12-3/TRBV12-4
CDR3aa: CASTLAGGSYEQYF
CDR3nt: TGTGCCAGCACCCTAGCGGGGGGCTCCTACGAGCAGTACTTC

j_gene: TRBJ1-6
d_gene: NA
abundance: few
v_gene: TRBV20-1
CDR3aa: CSARVVSHPIRGSPLHF
CDR3nt: TGCAGTGCTAGAGTAGTTAGTCATCCTATCCGCGGTTCACCCCTCCACTTT

j_gene: TRBJ1-5
d_gene: NA
abundance: once
v_gene: TRBV2
CDR3aa: CASSERAEDQPQHF
CDR3nt: TGTGCCAGCAGTGAACGGGCAGAAGATCAGCCCCAGCATTTT

j_gene: TRBJ2-7
d_gene: NA
abundance: NA
v_gene: TRBV4-1
CDR3aa: CASSQDPGPSYEQYF
CDR3nt: TGCGCCAGCAGCCAAGACCCAGGCCCCTCCTACGAGCAGTACTTC

j_gene: TRBJ1-1
d_gene: NA
abundance: NA
v_gene: TRBV4-1
CDR3aa: CASRLGGAEAFF
CDR3nt: TGCGCCAGTCGTTTGGGCGGCGCTGAAGCTTTCTTT

j_gene: TRBJ2-4
d_gene: NA
abundance: NA
v_gene: TRBV5-6
CDR3aa: CASSSSFKGVAKNIQYF
CDR3nt: TGTGCCAGCAGCTCAAGTTTCAAAGGGGTAGCCAAAAACATTCAGTACTTC

j_gene: TRBJ1-5
d_gene: NA
abundance: few
v_gene: TRBV12-3/TRBV12-4
CDR3aa: CASTPGPSEPQHF
CDR3nt: TGTGCCAGCACCCCCGGTCCCTCGGAGCCCCAGCATTTT

j_gene: TRBJ2-1
d_gene: NA
abundance: NA
v_gene: TRBV7-8
CDR3aa: CASSLADYDEQFF
CDR3nt: TGTGCCAGCAGCTTAGCGGACTATGATGAGCAGTTCTTC

j_gene: TRBJ2-1
d_gene: NA
abundance: few
v_gene: TRBV7-9
CDR3aa: CASSLTGSQYNEQFF
CDR3nt: TGTGCCAGCAGCTTAACAGGGTCACAATACAATGAGCAGTTCTTC

j_gene: TRBJ2-2
d_gene: NA
abundance: NA
v_gene: TRBV7-9
CDR3aa: CASSLTRDGTGELFF
CDR3nt: TGTGCCAGCAGCTTAACGAGGGATGGCACCGGGGAGCTGTTTTTT

j_gene: TRBJ2-4
d_gene: NA
abundance: NA
v_gene: TRBV12-3/TRBV12-4
CDR3aa: CASSLGGPRRYF
CDR3nt: TGTGCCAGCAGTTTAGGGGGTCCCAGACGGTACTTC

j_gene: TRBJ2-4
d_gene: NA
abundance: once
v_gene: TRBV7-9
CDR3aa: CASSLTVVAKNIQYF
CDR3nt: TGTGCCAGCAGCCTGACAGTGGTAGCCAAAAACATTCAGTACTTC

j_gene: TRBJ2-1
d_gene: TRBD1
abundance: few
v_gene: TRBV20-1
CDR3aa: CSPKTGTGVFGEQFF
CDR3nt: TGCAGTCCTAAAACCGGGACAGGGGTATTCGGTGAGCAGTTCTTC

j_gene: TRBJ2-3
d_gene: NA
abundance: NA
v_gene: TRBV6-4
CDR3aa: CAPPRTDTQYF
CDR3nt: TGTGCCCCACCCCGCACAGATACGCAGTATTTT

j_gene: TRBJ2-7
d_gene: NA
abundance: NA
v_gene: TRBV6-5
CDR3aa: CASSYWGRGEQYF
CDR3nt: TGTGCCAGCAGCTACTGGGGTCGGGGCGAGCAGTACTTC

j_gene: TRBJ1-1
d_gene: NA
abundance: many
v_gene: TRBV7-3
CDR3aa: CASSLTVNTEAFF
CDR3nt: TGTGCCAGCAGCTTAACGGTGAACACTGAAGCTTTCTTT

j_gene: TRBJ2-5
d_gene: TRBD1
abundance: NA
v_gene: TRBV7-2
CDR3aa: CASSLWGTGNQETQYF
CDR3nt: TGTGCCAGCAGCTTATGGGGGACAGGGAACCAAGAGACCCAGTACTTC

j_gene: TRBJ1-1
d_gene: TRBD1
abundance: few
v_gene: TRBV11-2
CDR3aa: CASSPRQGAGWNTEAFF
CDR3nt: TGTGCCAGCAGCCCGAGGCAGGGGGCGGGTTGGAACACTGAAGCTTTCTTT

j_gene: TRBJ1-1
d_gene: NA
abundance: NA
v_gene: TRBV12-3/TRBV12-4
CDR3aa: CASSSGYSAFF
CDR3nt: TGTGCCAGCAGCTCAGGGTATTCGGCTTTCTTT

j_gene: TRBJ1-1
d_gene: NA
abundance: NA
v_gene: TRBV6-5
CDR3aa: CASRPTGNTEAFF
CDR3nt: TGTGCCAGCAGGCCGACAGGGAACACTGAAGCTTTCTTT

j_gene: TRBJ1-2
d_gene: NA
abundance: NA
v_gene: TRBV5-1
CDR3aa: CASSLNINGYTF
CDR3nt: TGCGCCAGCAGCTTGAACATTAATGGCTACACCTTC

j_gene: TRBJ1-1
d_gene: NA
abundance: NA
v_gene: TRBV12-3/TRBV12-4
CDR3aa: CASKPTGGNTEAFF
CDR3nt: TGTGCCAGCAAGCCGACAGGTGGGAACACTGAAGCTTTCTTT

j_gene: TRBJ2-2
d_gene: NA
abundance: NA
v_gene: TRBV28
CDR3aa: CASRRDRPNTGELFF
CDR3nt: TGTGCCAGCAGGAGGGACCGACCGAACACCGGGGAGCTGTTTTTT

j_gene: TRBJ2-5
d_gene: NA
abundance: few
v_gene: TRBV4-1
CDR3aa: CASSTRGAQETQYF
CDR3nt: TGCGCCAGCAGTACTCGGGGGGCCCAAGAGACCCAGTACTTC

j_gene: TRBJ1-5
d_gene: NA
abundance: once
v_gene: TRBV4-1
CDR3aa: CASSQDPAFNQPQHF
CDR3nt: TGCGCCAGCAGCCAAGATCCGGCCTTCAATCAGCCCCAGCATTTT

j_gene: TRBJ2-7
d_gene: NA
abundance: NA
v_gene: TRBV10-2
CDR3aa: CASGRVLDEQYF
CDR3nt: TGCGCCAGCGGTAGGGTGTTGGACGAGCAGTACTTC

j_gene: TRBJ2-1
d_gene: TRBD2
abundance: few
v_gene: TRBV13
CDR3aa: CASSGTSGGVNEQFF
CDR3nt: TGTGCCAGCAGTGGGACTAGCGGGGGGGTCAATGAGCAGTTCTTC

j_gene: TRBJ1-1
d_gene: NA
abundance: NA
v_gene: TRBV29-1
CDR3aa: CSALVDRSNTEAFF
CDR3nt: TGCAGCGCTCTGGTCGACCGATCCAACACTGAAGCTTTCTTT

j_gene: TRBJ2-6
d_gene: NA
abundance: few
v_gene: TRBV9
CDR3aa: CARSGDSGANVLTF
CDR3nt: TGTGCCAGAAGTGGGGACTCTGGGGCCAACGTCCTGACTTTC

j_gene: TRBJ1-2
d_gene: TRBD1
abundance: few
v_gene: TRBV7-9
CDR3aa: CASSPTRDRDYGYTF
CDR3nt: TGTGCCAGCAGCCCTACCCGGGACAGGGATTATGGCTACACCTTC

j_gene: TRBJ2-1
d_gene: NA
abundance: few
v_gene: TRBV5-1
CDR3aa: CASSLGWGPGTEQFF
CDR3nt: TGCGCCAGCAGCTTGGGTTGGGGACCCGGCACTGAGCAGTTCTTC